This paragraph reports one T cell receptor beta chain. This specimen belongs to a study of control samples from healthy donors and cancer patients. The CDR3 loop spans 14 amino acids. Germline V gene lookup returns CDR1 LGHDT and CDR2 YNNKEL (reference sequence). Trimming pared 4 bases from V and 2 bases from J, leaving 9 bases between. Libraries were prepared by immunoSEQ multiplex PCR; TCRdb keeps only in-frame clonotypes and omits some of them. Here the sample spans approximately 70,000 clones, approximately 89% being singletons. The J gene is TRBJ2-4, the V gene TRBV3-1 (or the pseudogene TRBV3-2); D not certain. This TCR was sampled from a man aged 55 to 70 with lung cancer. The sample consisted of PBMCs. The CDR3 spells CASSPEVPKNIQYF. The CDR3, as DNA: TGTGCCAGCAGCCCCGAAGTCCCCAAAAACATTCAGTACTTC.